This TCR beta chain was observed in a study of OX40 agonist ivuxolimab in advanced cancers. Study information: Ivuxolimab, an agonist antibody against OX40 (CD134), was given to patients.

The assay was immunoSEQ multiplex PCR, and TCRdb's table has in-frame clones only and misses some. Of some 60,000 clones listed, approximately 90% are singletons. General study results and limits: On average, CD8+ T cells had more expanded clones than CD4+.

Trimming pared 5 bases from V and 2 bases from J, leaving 13 bases between. The CDR3 is 14 amino acids. Germline V gene data show CDR1 as SGDLS and CDR2 as YYNGEE. A remark on this clone: As yet, its antigen is unknown.

The receptor's source is an adult with an advanced solid tumor such as melanoma, head and neck, liver or kidney cancer. Sequencing was performed on CD4+ or CD8+ T cells sorted from blood, taken in a trial of the OX40 agonist ivuxolimab. This chain links TRBV9 with TRBJ2-5, with D maybe TRBD2 (6 bases). The CDR3 reads CASSPGGLQETQYF. CDR3 bases: TGTGCCAGCAGTCCTGGGGGGTTACAAGAGACCCAGTACTTC.